What follows is one T cell receptor beta chain and its context. This receptor's antigen is unknown. The input lacks base qualities; no much larger clone sits a single base away. This sample stems from a study of metastatic and nonmetastatic thyroid tumors (dated by TCRdb to 2018 to 2021). In the study overall: Repertoires from peripheral blood and from tumor or nodule tissue samples of malignant and benign thyroid patients were compared. Points the paper makes about the study in general: In both blood and tumor samples, malignant tumors were reported to have significantly higher TCR beta diversity than benign nodules.

Before undergoing thyroid surgery, none of the patients had been given any kind of treatment. The study retrospectively analysed patient clinical samples collected from about 2012 to 2018 using T-cell receptor beta sequencing. Library preparation was by PCR. The listed sequencing device is Illumina HiSeq 4000. High-throughput sequencing was used to profile the TCR beta-chain CDR3 region of each patient. The study's own analysis went as follows. Drawing on CDR3 differences between clinicopathological groups, the researchers built a classifier meant to tell apart patients with distant-metastatic papillary thyroid cancer. Repertoire diversity was assessed with the Shannon index, and tumor-blood repertoire similarity with the Morisita-Horn index. Using fastp at Q25 and MiXCR, TCRdb reprocessed the public reads and kept productive beta chains. TCRdb's processing, not the authors', yielded these V and J calls. Across this sample there are roughly 10,000 clones, with around 30% seen only once. The top ten hold 15% to 20% of the sample.

Measured from the cysteine to the phenylalanine, the CDR3 is 12 residues long. The entry retains the CDR3 DNA only, 36 bases that are in frame from base 1. Taken from the germline V gene, the CDR1 and CDR2 loops are MNHNS and SASEGT. At the junction V is shortened by 10 bases and J by 6 bases; bases outside the gene matches: 6. The receptor's source is a female donor with papillary thyroid cancer or a benign thyroid nodule (not recorded which). Some clones in this sample may be carry-over from other donors' samples. The sample taken for sequencing was tumor tissue. This sequence uses TRBV6-1 and TRBJ2-3, with 8 bases in between that match TRBD2. The sequenced DNA: TGTGCCACGGGAGGGTTTTCGGATACGCAGTATTTT. This yields the protein CATGGFSDTQYF.